These 18 T cell receptor beta chains share one sample of origin, sequenced in a study of blood T cell repertoires in COVID-19. Sequencing was performed with immunoSEQ multiplex PCR; in TCRdb, only in-frame clones are kept and a portion is missing. There are approximately 110,000 clones in the sample; around 81% occur only once, and more than 30% lies in the top ten. Sequencing used peripheral blood. The source is a man at least 80 years old with acute or convalescent COVID-19.

The chain joins TRBV18 to TRBJ1-6; TRBD1 matches at 7 bases. Germline CDR1 is KGHSH and CDR2 is LQKENI. The CDR3 is made up of 16 amino acids. V trimming: 5 bases; J trimming: 3 bases; junction bases outside the gene matches: 7. CDR3 loop: CASSTGTAYYNSPLHF. The CDR3 region has the DNA TGTGCCAGCTCAACTGGGACAGCCTACTATAATTCACCCCTCCACTTT.

The sample holds one count of this clone. The CDR3 is CASNGERNIQYF. CDR3 coding DNA: TGTGCCAGCAACGGGGAGAGGAACATTCAGTACTTC. The rearrangement uses TRBV6-5 and TRBJ2-4; tentative D call: TRBD2 (5 bases). Between the trimmed V and J ends, which lost 7 bases and 7 bases, there was a span of 11 bases. The CDR3 is 12 amino acids. Germline V CDR1 and CDR2: MNHEY, SVGAGI.

The chain joins TRBV9 to TRBJ2-1, with D maybe TRBD2 (6 bases). Trimming shortened V by 10 bases and J by 10 bases, and 21 bases separated the two germline ends. The CDR3 totals 13 residues. CDR1 is SGDLS, CDR2 YYNGEE, per germline. This CDR3 is CAGSTSWASEQFF. The CDR3 DNA sequence: TGTGCCGGTTCGACTAGTTGGGCTAGCGAGCAGTTCTTC.

V usage is TRBV19 and J usage is TRBJ1-4; TRBD1 aligns across 9 bases. Losses at the gene ends were 4 bases for V and 8 bases for J; bases not matched to a gene: 5. CDR1 and CDR2 (germline): LNHDA, SQIVND (reference sequence). This CDR3 spans 14 amino acids. The CDR3 sequence: CASSRTGEGEKLFF. The CDR3, as DNA: TGTGCCAGTAGTAGGACAGGGGAAGGGGAAAAACTGTTTTTT.

The rearrangement links TRBV5-1 to TRBJ2-7; TRBD2 is a possible D gene (6 bases). Germline loops: CDR1 SGHRS, CDR2 YFSETQ. The V end was cut by 3 bases, the J end by 5 bases, with 18 bases between. The CDR3 runs to 15 residues. CDR3 nucleotides: TGCGCCAGCAGCTCCGGAGGAGGGAGGAACAACGAGCAGTACTTC. As protein: CASSSGGGRNNEQYF.

J is TRBJ2-7 and V is TRBV5-6, with D possibly matching TRBD1 (6 bases). The V gene lost 4 bases and the J gene lost 0 bases, with 11 bases spanning the gap. Germline lookup yields CDR1 SGHDT and CDR2 YYEEEE. The CDR3 consists of 14 residues. DNA of the CDR3: TGTGCCAGCAGCGTCCGGGACATCTCCTACGAGCAGTACTTC. It yields the protein CASSVRDISYEQYF.

The gene calls are TRBV10-3 and TRBJ2-7; TRBD1 agrees at 9 bases. The ends lost 7 bases at V and 6 bases at J; junction bases unmatched: 7. Germline-derived CDR1 and CDR2 are ENHRY and SYGVKD. This CDR3 region has 13 residues. CDR3 coding DNA: TGTGCCATCAACGACAGGGGGTCGGTCGAGCAGTACTTC. It specifies CAINDRGSVEQYF.

This chain uses TRBV5-1 with TRBJ1-4, with 7 bases that match TRBD1. Per the germline V gene, CDR1 is SGHRS and CDR2 is YFSETQ. This CDR3 spans 17 amino acids. V shed 4 bases, J shed 0 bases, and the junction held 9 bases outside the gene matches. The CDR3: CASSGRRQGATNEKLFF. In DNA form, the CDR3 reads TGCGCCAGCAGCGGGAGGAGACAGGGTGCAACTAATGAAAAACTGTTTTTT.

The chain has TRBV27 and TRBJ1-1, with 7 bases identical to TRBD1. CDR3 length equals 14 residues. Germline CDR1 MNHEY, CDR2 SMNVEV (reference sequence). V was pared by 3 bases and J by 5 bases, with 6 bases of the junction left unmatched. CDR3 nucleotide sequence: TGTGCCAGCAGTTTCTACAGGGGAAGGACTGAAGCTTTCTTT. This sequence encodes CASSFYRGRTEAFF.

This chain connects TRBV20-1 to TRBJ2-1; possible D gene TRBD1, 5 bases. Germline V gives CDR1 DFQATT, CDR2 SNEGSKA (reference sequence). The V and J ends lost 2 bases and 14 bases respectively, with 13 bases between them. This CDR3 spans 11 amino acids. CDR3 in DNA: TGCAGTGCTAGATTTACAGGTCCCAAGTTCTTC. This translates into CSARFTGPKFF.

The chain joins TRBV6-2 or TRBV6-3 to TRBJ1-5; no clear D gene. V was cut by 8 bases and J by 7 bases, with 15 bases left in between. CDR1 is MNHEY, CDR2 SVGEGT, per germline. This CDR3 has 13 residues. The DNA for the CDR3 is TGTGCCAGCGGTTGGGAGAAGGGCCAGCCCCAGCATTTT. Protein product: CASGWEKGQPQHF.

This sequence joins TRBV28 and TRBJ1-2; the match to TRBD1 covers 7 bases. Germline V CDR1 and CDR2: MDHEN, SYDVKM. The CDR3 sequence is 16 residues long. V lost 6 bases to trimming and J lost 3 bases; unmatched junction nucleotides: 13. CDR3 sequence reads: CASRVAVSGGYYGYTF. CDR3 DNA: TGTGCCAGCAGGGTGGCGGTATCAGGGGGTTACTATGGCTACACCTTC.

This clone came up once. This chain joins TRBV19 and TRBJ1-5; 9 bases are a match to TRBD1. V gave up 8 bases and J gave up 6 bases; unmatched junction bases: 8. The germline CDR1 and CDR2 sequences are LNHDA and SQIVND (reference sequence). The CDR3 is 14 amino acids. The CDR3 protein is CASLGTGKTQPQHF. In DNA form, the CDR3 reads TGTGCCAGTTTAGGGACAGGGAAAACTCAGCCCCAGCATTTT.

The chain joins TRBV18 to TRBJ2-3; a weak D match, TRBD1 (6 bases). The V gene's germline CDR1 is KGHSH and CDR2 LQKENI. Trimming pared 2 bases from V and 1 base from J, leaving 10 bases between. CDR3 length equals 15 residues. The CDR3 nucleotides read TGTGCCAGCTCACCAGGGACACTTCGCACAGATACGCAGTATTTT. Its protein product is CASSPGTLRTDTQYF. The entire variable domain, with the rest obtained from reference TRBV18 and TRBJ2-3, is as follows: NAGVMQNPRHLVRRRGQEARLRCSPMKGHSHVYWYRQLPEEGLKFMVYLQKENIIDESGMPKERFSAEFPKEGPSILRIQQVVRGDSAAYFCASSPGTLRTDTQYFGPGTRLTVL.

This clone was seen many times. The chain joins TRBV28 to TRBJ1-2; D is undetermined. V gave up 2 bases and J gave up 5 bases, with 6 bases separating them. The germline V gene encodes CDR1 MDHEN and CDR2 SYDVKM. The CDR3 extends over 12 amino acids. CDR3 nucleotides: TGTGCCAGCAGTTTACCCTTATATGGCTACACCTTC. This encodes CASSLPLYGYTF.

This chain joins TRBV27 and TRBJ2-1; maybe TRBD1 (5 bases). The CDR3 contains 15 residues. Trimming cost V 5 bases and J 0 bases, with 11 bases left between them. Germline loops: CDR1 MNHEY, CDR2 SMNVEV (reference sequence). CDR3 bases: TGTGCCAGCAGTCCTGCGACAGCCTCCTACAATGAGCAGTTCTTC. Residues: CASSPATASYNEQFF.

V and J are TRBV15 and TRBJ1-4; D unresolved. V was trimmed by 0 bases and J by 4 bases, leaving 9 bases between them. Germline CDR1 reads LNHNV; CDR2 reads YYDKDF (reference sequence). The CDR3 contains 15 residues. The CDR3 loop reads CATSRDWGDNEKLFF. CDR3 nucleotides: TGTGCCACCAGCAGAGATTGGGGAGATAATGAAAAACTGTTTTTT.

This clone was detected only a few times. V gene TRBV3-1 (or the pseudogene TRBV3-2) combines with J gene TRBJ1-1; tentative D call: TRBD1 (6 bases). The CDR3 runs 16 residues. Germline V gives CDR1 LGHDT, CDR2 YNNKEL (reference sequence). Trimming took off 4 bases at V and 3 bases at J, with 18 bases between the two ends. CDR3 in amino acids: CASSLPRGRIYTEAFF. In DNA, the CDR3 is TGTGCCAGCAGCCTACCCAGGGGACGCATTTACACTGAAGCTTTCTTT.